This TCR beta chain emerged from a study of blood T cell repertoires in COVID-19. Across the study: Acute and convalescent COVID-19 specimens originated in the United States, Italy and Spain. Sample material is recorded as cDNA or gDNA derived from T cells, B-cell-depleted T cells, or PBMCs.

Original handling: Amplification of reference gene primers provided the estimated nucleated cell counts. The data were produced by immunoSEQ multiplex PCR, yet TCRdb's version contains in-frame clones alone and is incomplete. Clone size and the V and J calls come from that table; the DNA yielded D and trimming. Of more than 90,000 clones listed, 91% are singletons. Germline CDR1 reads MNHEY; CDR2 reads SVGAGI. Trimming stripped 8 bases from V and 1 base from J, with 15 bases between. The CDR3 consists of 15 residues. The genes are TRBV6-5 and TRBJ1-5; possible D gene TRBD1, 6 bases. The sequencing sample was made of peripheral blood. This sequence originates from a man in his fifties with acute or convalescent COVID-19. In DNA form, the CDR3 reads TGTGCCAGCGCGAGACTACAGGGCAGCAATCAGCCCCAGCATTTT. Its protein product is CASARLQGSNQPQHF.